The TCR beta chain described here comes from a study of graft-versus-host responses after intestinal transplantation. Study information: Transplantation in recipients was multivisceral, liver-intestinal, or isolated intestinal. After anti-thymocyte globulin induction, recipients took tacrolimus and steroids for about 3 years.

Comment on this clone: Its target is unknown.

Looked up from germline, CDR1 is LGHNA and CDR2 is YNFKEQ. The CDR3 has 13 amino acids. Trimming stripped 1 base from V and 0 bases from J, with 3 bases between. General study findings and limits: Early HvG declines after transplant were associated with peak circulating GvH clone levels. Some patients had graft-donor T cell macrochimerism, and their allografts showed high graft-versus-host to host-versus-graft clonal ratios.

Profiling relied on immunoSEQ multiplex PCR, and the TCRdb table lists in-frame clones only, not all of them. The data hold about 93,000 clones, with approximately 92% observed a single time. This receptor was taken from a human donor who received an intestinal transplant. Specimen: unstimulated CD8+ T cells sorted from spleen or lymph node cells, collected before intestinal transplant. The chain recombines TRBV4-2 with TRBJ1-1; D remains ambiguous. Written as DNA, the CDR3 is TGTGCCAGCAGCCAAGCGGTGAACACTGAAGCTTTCTTT. Amino acid sequence: CASSQAVNTEAFF.